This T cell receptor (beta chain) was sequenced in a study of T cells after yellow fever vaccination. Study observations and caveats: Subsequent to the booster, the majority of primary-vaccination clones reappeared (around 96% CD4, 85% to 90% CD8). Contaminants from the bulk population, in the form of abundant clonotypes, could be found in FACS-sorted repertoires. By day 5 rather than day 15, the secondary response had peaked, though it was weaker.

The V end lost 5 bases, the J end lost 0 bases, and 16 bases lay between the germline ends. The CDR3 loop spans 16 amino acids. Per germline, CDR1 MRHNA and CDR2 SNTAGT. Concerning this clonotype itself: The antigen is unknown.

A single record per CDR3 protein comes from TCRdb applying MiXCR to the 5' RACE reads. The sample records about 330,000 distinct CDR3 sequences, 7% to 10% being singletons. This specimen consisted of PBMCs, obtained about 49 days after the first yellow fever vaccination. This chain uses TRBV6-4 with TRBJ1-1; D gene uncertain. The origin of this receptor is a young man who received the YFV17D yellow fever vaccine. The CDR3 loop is CASSIDELDVNTEAFF. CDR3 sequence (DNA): TGTGCCAGCAGTATAGATGAGCTGGACGTGAACACTGAAGCTTTCTTT.